This T cell receptor beta chain emerged from a study of cytomegalovirus exposure and HLA in healthy donors (TCRdb year 2017). Background for the entire study: A later analysis indicated that the roughly 130 validation repertoires were generated on the platform also employed for the approximately 700 repertoires of the first cohort. The study aimed to test whether cataloging public T cell receptors could reveal signatures of past pathogen exposure. A separate validation cohort of more than 100 different subjects was used in addition to the roughly 640-subject first cohort. High-throughput TCR immunosequencing, statistical association of individual TCRs with disease status, and machine learning were combined to predict cytomegalovirus infection status.

The method behind the library was the immunoSEQ multiplex PCR assay. The published analysis was carried out like this. A statistical classification framework was built to diagnose cytomegalovirus status from the catalog of TCR beta chain sequences. TCRdb carries this immuneACCESS record with in-frame sequences only. Its versions omit some clonotypes, under half of them owing to an unresolved V gene in the studies checked, with the rest unexplained. V and J calls and clone size come straight from that table; D and trimming were deduced from the DNA. Present in this sample are about 120,000 clones, under 90% of which were seen just once. The ten largest account for 2% to 2.5% of the sample. The donors were included in the validation cohort of some 110 subjects, a group kept apart from the approximately 650-subject first cohort. The junction carries 4 bases between V and J, which are trimmed by 0 bases and 5 bases respectively. The CDR3 starts with the cysteine, ends with the phenylalanine, and has 12 residues. This entry keeps only the CDR3 DNA: 36 bases, framed from base 1. In the germline V gene, CDR1 corresponds to MNHNS and CDR2 to SASEGT.

With regard to this clone: Its antigen is currently not known. No clone much larger than this one lies a single base away; base qualities are absent.

What the authors observed across the whole study: The classifier was reported to diagnose cytomegalovirus status with high specificity and sensitivity in both the original and validation cohorts. In vitro tests confirmed that a few of the cytomegalovirus-associated TCR beta chains recognize cytomegalovirus antigens. Most TCR sequences were seen in very few donors, while some public TCRs were found in many individuals. The study gave a list of some 150 TCR beta chains associated with cytomegalovirus. A later analysis found that TCRs clustered in the first cohort also tended to co-occur in the roughly 120 validation repertoires, with 94% of cluster scores above 0. The authors suggested that the approach could potentially be generalized to other disease states and immunological phenotypes. All 120 or so repertoires were used to score co-occurrence in the validation cohort in a later analysis, because that analysis had no HLA typing for the cohort.

The chain couples TRBV6-1 to TRBJ1-2, with the D gene too uncertain to name. The sample consisted of PBMCs. The clonotype was recovered from a woman between 25 and 40 years old in good health and CMV-seronegative. The CDR3 has the sequence CASSEALYGYTF. The DNA sequence is as follows: TGTGCCAGCAGTGAAGCCCTTTATGGCTACACCTTC.